The entry below describes one TCR beta chain. Its antigen is unknown. This record belongs to a study of CD8+ T cells in alopecia areata. Background on the study: Treated patients received severity scores based on the percentage of scalp area affected. Study-level results: Elevated clonality characterized lesional scalp relative to normal scalp, particularly in alopecia totalis/universalis.

Following RNA extraction, reverse transcription yielded cDNA that acted as the sequencing template. TCRdb keeps only in-frame clones here, not all; method: immunoSEQ multiplex PCR. Of 150,000 to 200,000 clones listed, less than 70% were seen once; the top ten hold approximately 1.4%. Sample treatment: oral pan-JAK inhibitor, 5-10 mg twice daily. Lesional scalp punch biopsies and peripheral blood came from alopecia areata patients. Trimming left V 2 bases short and J 4 bases short, with 8 bases between. The CDR3 length is 12 residues. Germline V gene sequence: CDR1 SQVTM, CDR2 ANQGSEA. This receptor was identified in a human donor with alopecia areata. The chain links TRBV29-1 to TRBJ1-2, with D hard to call. Sequenced here: CD4+ T cells sorted from blood, sampled between weeks 49 and 50, from a patient treated with tofacitinib. The CDR3 reads CSVESSGYGYTF. The DNA of the CDR3 is TGCAGCGTTGAATCGTCGGGCTATGGCTACACCTTC.